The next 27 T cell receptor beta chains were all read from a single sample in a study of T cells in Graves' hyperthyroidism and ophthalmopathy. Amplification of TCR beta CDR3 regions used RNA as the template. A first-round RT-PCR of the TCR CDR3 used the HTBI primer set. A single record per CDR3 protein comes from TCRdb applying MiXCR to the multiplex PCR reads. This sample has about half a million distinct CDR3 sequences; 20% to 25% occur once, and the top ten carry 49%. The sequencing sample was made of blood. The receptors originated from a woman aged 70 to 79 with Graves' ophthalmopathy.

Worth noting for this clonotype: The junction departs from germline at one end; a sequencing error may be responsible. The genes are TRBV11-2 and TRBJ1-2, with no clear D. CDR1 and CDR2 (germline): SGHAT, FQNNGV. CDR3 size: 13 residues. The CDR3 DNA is TGTGCCAGCAGGTTAGGCGGAAACTATGGCTACACCTTC. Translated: CASRLGGNYGYTF.

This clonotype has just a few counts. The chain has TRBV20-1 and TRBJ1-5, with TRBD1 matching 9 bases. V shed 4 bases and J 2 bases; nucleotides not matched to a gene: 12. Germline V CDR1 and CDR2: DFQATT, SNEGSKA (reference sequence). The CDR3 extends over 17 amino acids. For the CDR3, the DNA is TGCAGTGCTATACAGGGGGCGGGTGGAAATGGCAATCAGCCCCAGCATTTT. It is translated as CSAIQGAGGNGNQPQHF.

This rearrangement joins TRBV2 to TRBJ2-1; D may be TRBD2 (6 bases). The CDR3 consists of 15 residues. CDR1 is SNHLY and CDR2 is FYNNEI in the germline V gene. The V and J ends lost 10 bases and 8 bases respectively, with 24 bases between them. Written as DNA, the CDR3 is TGTGCCACCGCCCCAGGTGCGGGAAGAGGCGATGAGCAGTTCTTC. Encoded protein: CATAPGAGRGDEQFF.

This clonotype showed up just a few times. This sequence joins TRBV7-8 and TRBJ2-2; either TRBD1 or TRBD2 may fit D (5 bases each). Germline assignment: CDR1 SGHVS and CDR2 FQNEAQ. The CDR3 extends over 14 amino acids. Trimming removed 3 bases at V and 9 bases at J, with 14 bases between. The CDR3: CASSFRDGGRELFF. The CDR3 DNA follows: TGTGCCAGCAGCTTCCGGGACGGAGGTCGGGAGCTGTTTTTT.

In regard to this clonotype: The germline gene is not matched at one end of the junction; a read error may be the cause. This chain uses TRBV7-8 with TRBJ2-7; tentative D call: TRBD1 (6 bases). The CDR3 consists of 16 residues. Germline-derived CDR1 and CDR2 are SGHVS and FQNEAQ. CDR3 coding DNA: TGTGCCAGCAGCGTAGCCGGAGGTAGGGGGTTCCACGAGCAGTACTTC. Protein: CASSVAGGRGFHEQYF.

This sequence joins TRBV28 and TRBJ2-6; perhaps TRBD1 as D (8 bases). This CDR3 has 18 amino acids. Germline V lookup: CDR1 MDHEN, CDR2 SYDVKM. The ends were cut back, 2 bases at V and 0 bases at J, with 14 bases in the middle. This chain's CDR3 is CASSLHRGGRSGANVLTF. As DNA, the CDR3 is TGTGCCAGCAGTTTACACAGGGGGGGCCGCTCTGGGGCCAACGTCCTGACTTTC.

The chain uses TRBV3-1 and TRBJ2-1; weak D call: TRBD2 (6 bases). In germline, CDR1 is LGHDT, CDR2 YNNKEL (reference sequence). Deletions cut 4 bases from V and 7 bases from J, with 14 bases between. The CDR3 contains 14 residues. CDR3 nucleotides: TGTGCCAGCAGCCCAACGACGGGGAGGAATGAGCAGTTCTTC. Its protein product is CASSPTTGRNEQFF.

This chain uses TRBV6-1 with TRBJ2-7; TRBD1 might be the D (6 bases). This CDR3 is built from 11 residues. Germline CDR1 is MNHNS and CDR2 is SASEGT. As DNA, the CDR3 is TGTGCTTTAGACAGGTCCTACGAGCAGTACTTC. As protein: CALDRSYEQYF.

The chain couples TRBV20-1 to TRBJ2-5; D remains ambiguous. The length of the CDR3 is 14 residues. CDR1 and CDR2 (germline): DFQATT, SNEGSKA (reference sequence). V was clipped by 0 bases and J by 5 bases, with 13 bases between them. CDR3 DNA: TGCAGTGCTAGAGATCCGAGCGTCCAGGAGACCCAGTACTTC. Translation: CSARDPSVQETQYF.

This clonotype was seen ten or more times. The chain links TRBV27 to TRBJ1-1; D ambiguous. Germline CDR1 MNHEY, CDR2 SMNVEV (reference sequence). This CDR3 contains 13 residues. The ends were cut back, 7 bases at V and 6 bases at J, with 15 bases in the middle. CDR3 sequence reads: CASTQALGAEAFF. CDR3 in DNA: TGTGCCAGCACTCAAGCCCTTGGCGCTGAAGCTTTCTTT.

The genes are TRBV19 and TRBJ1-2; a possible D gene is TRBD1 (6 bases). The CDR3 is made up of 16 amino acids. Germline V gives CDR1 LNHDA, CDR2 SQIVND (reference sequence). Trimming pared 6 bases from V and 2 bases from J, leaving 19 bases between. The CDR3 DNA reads TGTGCCAGTAGCAATCCCGGACGACAGGAAAACTATGGCTACACCTTC. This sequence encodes CASSNPGRQENYGYTF.

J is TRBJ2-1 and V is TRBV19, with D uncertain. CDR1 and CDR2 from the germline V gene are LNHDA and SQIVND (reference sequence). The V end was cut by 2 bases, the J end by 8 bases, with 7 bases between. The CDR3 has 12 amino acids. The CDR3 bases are TGTGCCAGTAGTATACAGTCTGATGAGCAGTTCTTC. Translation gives CASSIQSDEQFF.

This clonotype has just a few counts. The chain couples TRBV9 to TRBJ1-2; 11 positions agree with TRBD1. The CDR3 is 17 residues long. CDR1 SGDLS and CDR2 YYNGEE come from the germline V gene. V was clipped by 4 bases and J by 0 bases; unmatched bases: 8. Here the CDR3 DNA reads TGTGCCAGCAGCCTTGGGACAGGGGGTCGATCTAACTATGGCTACACCTTC. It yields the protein CASSLGTGGRSNYGYTF.

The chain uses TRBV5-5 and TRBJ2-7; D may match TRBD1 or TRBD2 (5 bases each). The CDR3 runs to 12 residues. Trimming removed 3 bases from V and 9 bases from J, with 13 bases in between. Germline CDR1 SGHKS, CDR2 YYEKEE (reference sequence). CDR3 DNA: TGTGCCAGCAGCTGGGACGGGACGGGGCAGTACTTC. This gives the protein CASSWDGTGQYF.

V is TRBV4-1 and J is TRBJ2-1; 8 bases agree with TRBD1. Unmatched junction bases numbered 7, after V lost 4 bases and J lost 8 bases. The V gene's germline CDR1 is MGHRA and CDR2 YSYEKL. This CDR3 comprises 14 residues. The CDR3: CASSRRQGSDEQFF. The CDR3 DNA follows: TGCGCCAGCAGCCGTAGACAGGGGAGTGATGAGCAGTTCTTC.

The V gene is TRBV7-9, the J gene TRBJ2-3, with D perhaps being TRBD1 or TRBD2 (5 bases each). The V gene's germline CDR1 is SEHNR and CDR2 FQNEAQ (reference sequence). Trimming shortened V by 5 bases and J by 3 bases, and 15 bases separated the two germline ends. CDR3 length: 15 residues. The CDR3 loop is CASSHPGTDTDTQYF. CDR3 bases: TGTGCCAGCAGCCATCCCGGGACGGATACAGATACGCAGTATTTT.

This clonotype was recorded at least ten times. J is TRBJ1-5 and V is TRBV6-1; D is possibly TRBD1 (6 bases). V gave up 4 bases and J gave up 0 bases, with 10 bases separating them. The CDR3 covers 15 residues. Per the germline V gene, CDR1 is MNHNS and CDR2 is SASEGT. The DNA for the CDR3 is TGTGCCAGCAGTGCAACAGGGCATAGCAATCAGCCCCAGCATTTT. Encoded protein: CASSATGHSNQPQHF.

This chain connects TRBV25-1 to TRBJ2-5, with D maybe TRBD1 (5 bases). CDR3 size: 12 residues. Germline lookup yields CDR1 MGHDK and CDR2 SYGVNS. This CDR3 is CASARGQETQYF. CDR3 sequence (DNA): TGTGCGTCTGCTAGGGGCCAAGAGACCCAGTACTTC.

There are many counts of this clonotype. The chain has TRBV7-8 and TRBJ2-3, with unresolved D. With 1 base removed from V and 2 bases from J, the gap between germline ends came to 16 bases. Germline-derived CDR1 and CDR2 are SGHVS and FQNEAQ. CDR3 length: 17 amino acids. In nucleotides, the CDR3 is TGTGCCAGCAGCTTAGGTCATGGGATTGGGGACACAGATACGCAGTATTTT. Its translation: CASSLGHGIGDTDTQYF.

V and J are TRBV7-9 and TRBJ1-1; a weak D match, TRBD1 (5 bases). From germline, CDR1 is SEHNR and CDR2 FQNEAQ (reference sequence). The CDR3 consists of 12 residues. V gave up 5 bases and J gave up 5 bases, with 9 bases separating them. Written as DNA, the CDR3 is TGTGCCAGCAGCCGGGACCTAACTGAAGCTTTCTTT. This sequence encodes CASSRDLTEAFF.

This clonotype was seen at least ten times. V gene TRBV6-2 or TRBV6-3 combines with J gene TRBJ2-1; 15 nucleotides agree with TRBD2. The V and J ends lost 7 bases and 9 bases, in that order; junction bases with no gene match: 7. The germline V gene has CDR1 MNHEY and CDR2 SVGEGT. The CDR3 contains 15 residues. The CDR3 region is CASIRGLAGGFEQFF. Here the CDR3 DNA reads TGTGCCAGCATCAGGGGACTAGCGGGAGGATTTGAGCAGTTCTTC.

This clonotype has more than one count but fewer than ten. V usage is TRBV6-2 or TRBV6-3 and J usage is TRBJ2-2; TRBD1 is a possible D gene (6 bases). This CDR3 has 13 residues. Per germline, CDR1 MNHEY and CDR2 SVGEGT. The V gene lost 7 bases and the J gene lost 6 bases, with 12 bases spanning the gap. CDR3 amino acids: CASIRQVPGELFF. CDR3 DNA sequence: TGTGCCAGCATCCGACAGGTCCCCGGGGAGCTGTTTTTT.

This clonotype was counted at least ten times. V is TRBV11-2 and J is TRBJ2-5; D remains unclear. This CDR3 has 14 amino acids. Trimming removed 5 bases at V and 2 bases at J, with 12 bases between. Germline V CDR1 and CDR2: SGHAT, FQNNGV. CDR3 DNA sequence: TGTGCCAGCAGCCCCGGGCCCTTTCAAGAGACCCAGTACTTC. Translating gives CASSPGPFQETQYF.

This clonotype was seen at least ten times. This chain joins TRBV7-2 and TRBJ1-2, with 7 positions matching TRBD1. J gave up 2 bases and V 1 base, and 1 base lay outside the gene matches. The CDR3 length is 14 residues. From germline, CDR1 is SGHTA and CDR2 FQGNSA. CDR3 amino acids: CASSLETGNYGYTF. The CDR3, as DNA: TGTGCCAGCAGCTTAGAGACAGGGAACTATGGCTACACCTTC.

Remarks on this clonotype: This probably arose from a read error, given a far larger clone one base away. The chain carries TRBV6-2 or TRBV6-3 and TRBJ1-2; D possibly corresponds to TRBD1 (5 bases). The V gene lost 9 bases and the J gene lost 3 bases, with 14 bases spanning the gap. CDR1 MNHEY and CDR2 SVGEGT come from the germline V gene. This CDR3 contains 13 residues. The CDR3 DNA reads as TGTGCCAGTTCCCCGAAAGGGGACTATGGCTACACCTTC. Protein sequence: CASSPKGDYGYTF.

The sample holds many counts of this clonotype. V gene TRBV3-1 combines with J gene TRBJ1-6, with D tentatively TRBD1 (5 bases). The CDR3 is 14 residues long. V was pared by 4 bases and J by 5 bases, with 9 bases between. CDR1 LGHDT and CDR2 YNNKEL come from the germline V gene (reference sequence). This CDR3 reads CASSPGQNNSPLHF. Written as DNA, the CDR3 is TGTGCCAGCAGCCCCGGACAAAATAATTCACCCCTCCACTTT.

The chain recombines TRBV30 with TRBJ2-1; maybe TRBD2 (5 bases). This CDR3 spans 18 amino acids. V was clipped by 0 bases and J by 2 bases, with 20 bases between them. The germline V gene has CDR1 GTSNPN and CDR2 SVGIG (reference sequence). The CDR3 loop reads CAWSVWEIGGLAYNEQFF. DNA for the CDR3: TGTGCCTGGAGTGTATGGGAGATAGGCGGGCTCGCCTACAATGAGCAGTTCTTC.